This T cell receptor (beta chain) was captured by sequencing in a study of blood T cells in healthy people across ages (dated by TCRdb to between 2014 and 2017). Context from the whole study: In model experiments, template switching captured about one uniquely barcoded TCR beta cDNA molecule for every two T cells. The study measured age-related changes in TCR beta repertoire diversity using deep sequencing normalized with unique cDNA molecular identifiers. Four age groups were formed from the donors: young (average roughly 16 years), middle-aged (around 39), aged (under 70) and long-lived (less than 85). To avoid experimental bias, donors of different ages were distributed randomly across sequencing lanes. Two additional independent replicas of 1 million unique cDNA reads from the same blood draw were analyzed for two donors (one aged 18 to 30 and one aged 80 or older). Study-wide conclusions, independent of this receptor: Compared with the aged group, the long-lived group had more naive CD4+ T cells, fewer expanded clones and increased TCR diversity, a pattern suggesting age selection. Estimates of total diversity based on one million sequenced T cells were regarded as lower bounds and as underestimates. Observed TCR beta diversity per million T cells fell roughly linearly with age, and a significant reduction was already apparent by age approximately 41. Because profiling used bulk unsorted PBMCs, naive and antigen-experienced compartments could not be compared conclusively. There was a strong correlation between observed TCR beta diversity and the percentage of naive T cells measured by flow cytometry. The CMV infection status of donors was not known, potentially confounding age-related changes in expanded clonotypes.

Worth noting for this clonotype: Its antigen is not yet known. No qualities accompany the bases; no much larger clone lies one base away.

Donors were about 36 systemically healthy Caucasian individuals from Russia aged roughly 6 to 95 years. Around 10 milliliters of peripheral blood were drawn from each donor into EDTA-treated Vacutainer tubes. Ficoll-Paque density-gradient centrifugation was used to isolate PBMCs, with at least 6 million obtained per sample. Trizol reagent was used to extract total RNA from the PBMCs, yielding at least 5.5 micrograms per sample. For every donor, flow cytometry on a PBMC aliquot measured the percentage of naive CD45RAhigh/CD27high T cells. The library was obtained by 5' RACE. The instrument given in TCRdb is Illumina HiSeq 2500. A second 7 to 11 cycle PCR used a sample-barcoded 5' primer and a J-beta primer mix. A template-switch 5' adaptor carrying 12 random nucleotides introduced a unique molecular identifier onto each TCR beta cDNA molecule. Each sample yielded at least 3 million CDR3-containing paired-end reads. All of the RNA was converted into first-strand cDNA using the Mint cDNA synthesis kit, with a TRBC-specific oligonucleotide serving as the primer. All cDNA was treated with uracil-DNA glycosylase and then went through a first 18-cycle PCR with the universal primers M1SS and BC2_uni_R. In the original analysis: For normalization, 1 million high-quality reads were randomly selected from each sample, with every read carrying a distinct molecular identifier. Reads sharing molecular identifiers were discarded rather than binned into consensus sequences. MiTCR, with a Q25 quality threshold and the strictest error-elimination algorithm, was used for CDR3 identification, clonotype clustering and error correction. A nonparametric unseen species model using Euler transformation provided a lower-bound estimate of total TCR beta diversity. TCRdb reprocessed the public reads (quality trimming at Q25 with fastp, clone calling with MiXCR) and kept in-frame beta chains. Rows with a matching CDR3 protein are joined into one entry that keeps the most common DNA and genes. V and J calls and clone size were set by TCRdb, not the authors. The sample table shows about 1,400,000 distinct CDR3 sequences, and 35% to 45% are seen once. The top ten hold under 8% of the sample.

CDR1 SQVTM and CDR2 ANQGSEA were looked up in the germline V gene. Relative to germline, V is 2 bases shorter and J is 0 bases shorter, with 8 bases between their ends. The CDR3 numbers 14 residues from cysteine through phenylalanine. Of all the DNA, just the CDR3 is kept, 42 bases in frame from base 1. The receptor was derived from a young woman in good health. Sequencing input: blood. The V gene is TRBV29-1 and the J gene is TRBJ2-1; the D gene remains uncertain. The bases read TGCAGCGTTGAACGGGTGGGCTCCTACAATGAGCAGTTCTTC. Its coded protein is CSVERVGSYNEQFF.